Below, 21 T cell receptor beta chains from the same sample are listed, as sequenced in a study of blood T cell repertoires in COVID-19. Profiled with immunoSEQ multiplex PCR; TCRdb holds only in-frame clones, not every one. Seen here are roughly 180,000 clones, more than 80% observed once, and the top ten hold approximately 7.1%. The specimen was peripheral blood. The receptor set was obtained from a human donor in a cohort sampled during active COVID-19.

This sequence joins TRBV21-1 and TRBJ1-1; TRBD1 is taken as the D call from the table, unchecked against the DNA. TRBV21-1 is flagged as a pseudogene. The CDR3 has 15 residues. Here the CDR3 DNA reads TGTGCCAGCAGCAGGACACTTTCGAGGAACACTGAAGCTTTCTTT. It encodes CASSRTLSRNTEAFF.

J is TRBJ1-5 and V is TRBV19; 8 bases line up with TRBD1. The CDR3 extends over 14 amino acids. V lost 7 bases and J lost 7; bases outside the gene matches: 9. CDR1 and CDR2 from the germline V gene are LNHDA and SQIVND (reference sequence). CDR3 region: CASNSRQGQQPQHF. CDR3 sequence (DNA): TGTGCCAGTAATTCCCGACAGGGGCAGCAGCCCCAGCATTTT.

This clone appeared a few times. V and J are TRBV12-3 or TRBV12-4 and TRBJ1-1; D is undetermined. This CDR3 is 13 amino acids long. Deletions cut 3 bases from V and 3 bases from J, with 8 bases between. CDR3 residues: CASSFMRDTEAFF. In DNA form, the CDR3 reads TGTGCCAGCAGTTTTATGAGGGACACTGAAGCTTTCTTT.

V usage is TRBV5-6 and J usage is TRBJ2-5; TRBD1 matches at 8 bases. The CDR3 totals 16 residues. Per germline, CDR1 SGHDT and CDR2 YYEEEE. Trimming cost V 4 bases and J 2 bases; bases outside gene matches: 10. The CDR3 sequence is CASSPVDRGDQETQYF. The DNA for the CDR3 is TGTGCCAGCAGCCCTGTTGACAGGGGCGATCAAGAGACCCAGTACTTC.

DNA of the CDR3: TGTGCCAGCACCACCTCTGGGGGGGATGGCTACACCTTC. This codes for CASTTSGGDGYTF. This rearrangement joins TRBV12-3 or TRBV12-4 to TRBJ1-2; tentative D call: TRBD1 (5 bases). CDR3 size: 13 residues. Deletions cut 7 bases from V and 6 bases from J, with 15 bases between.

This chain links TRBV19 with TRBJ2-7; TRBD1 might be the D (5 bases). The germline gives CDR1 LNHDA, CDR2 SQIVND (reference sequence). V lost 1 base to trimming and J lost 5 bases, with 12 bases between them. This CDR3 spans 14 amino acids. Written as DNA, the CDR3 is TGTGCCAGTAGTATAGTCCAGGGATCCAACGAGCAGTACTTC. Its translation: CASSIVQGSNEQYF.

This chain uses TRBV2 with TRBJ1-1, with D perhaps matching TRBD1 (6 bases). This CDR3 is 13 amino acids long. Deletions cut 5 bases from V and 6 bases from J, with 13 bases between. The germline V gene encodes CDR1 SNHLY and CDR2 FYNNEI. DNA of the CDR3: TGTGCCAGCAGTCAAGACAGGTATCCTGAAGCTTTCTTT. It codes for CASSQDRYPEAFF.

The chain has TRBV28 and TRBJ2-2, with 7 bases lining up with TRBD1. The CDR3 loop spans 15 amino acids. Trimming removed 5 bases from V and 5 bases from J; junction bases left unmatched: 8. Germline-derived CDR1 and CDR2 are MDHEN and SYDVKM. The CDR3 is CASSAPGGRTGELFF. In nucleotides, the CDR3 is TGTGCCAGCAGTGCCCCAGGGGGTCGGACCGGGGAGCTGTTTTTT.

This chain connects TRBV7-2 to TRBJ1-1; D is ambiguous. The V end lost 4 bases, the J end lost 4 bases, and 19 bases lay between the germline ends. The germline V gene encodes CDR1 SGHTA and CDR2 FQGNSA. CDR3 length: 16 residues. The CDR3 loop reads CASSSTPRGLATEAFF. In DNA form, the CDR3 reads TGTGCCAGCAGCTCCACTCCACGAGGGTTGGCCACTGAAGCTTTCTTT.

CDR3 bases: TGTGCCAGCTCACAGTACAGGGGGCCCTATGGCTACACCTTC. It specifies CASSQYRGPYGYTF. The genes are TRBV18 and TRBJ1-2, with 9 bases matching TRBD1. CDR3 size: 14 residues. The trim removed 4 bases at V and 4 bases at J, leaving 4 bases unmatched. Germline V gene sequence: CDR1 KGHSH, CDR2 LQKENI. Combining the CDR3 with reference TRBV18 and TRBJ1-2 gives the whole variable domain NAGVMQNPRHLVRRRGQEARLRCSPMKGHSHVYWYRQLPEEGLKFMVYLQKENIIDESGMPKERFSAEFPKEGPSILRIQQVVRGDSAAYFCASSQYRGPYGYTFGSGTRLTVV.

The chain employs TRBV25-1 and TRBJ1-1; 8 positions match TRBD1. The V segment lost 5 bases and the J segment 3 bases; nucleotides outside the gene matches: 5. Per germline, CDR1 MGHDK and CDR2 SYGVNS. This CDR3 is built from 14 residues. Here the CDR3 DNA reads TGTGCCAGCAGTATACAGGGGGGGGACACTGAAGCTTTCTTT. The encoded protein is CASSIQGGDTEAFF.

V and J are TRBV3-1 (or the pseudogene TRBV3-2) and TRBJ1-2; D is undetermined. This CDR3 spans 16 amino acids. V lost 0 bases to trimming and J lost 4 bases, with 15 bases between them. The germline CDR1 and CDR2 sequences are LGHDT and YNNKEL (reference sequence). CDR3 residues: CASSQDVLLPTYGYTF. The DNA for the CDR3 is TGTGCCAGCAGCCAAGATGTCTTGCTCCCTACCTATGGCTACACCTTC.

The chain carries TRBV15 and TRBJ1-1, with a possible D match to TRBD1 (5 bases). Germline lookup yields CDR1 LNHNV and CDR2 YYDKDF (reference sequence). V dropped 0 bases and J dropped 0 bases, with 17 bases sitting between them. The CDR3 has 18 amino acids. CDR3 amino acids: CATSRDWPSGGMNTEAFF. The CDR3 nucleotides are TGTGCCACCAGCAGAGATTGGCCCTCGGGGGGGATGAACACTGAAGCTTTCTTT.

This chain uses TRBV18 with TRBJ2-1; TRBD1 matches 10 bases. This CDR3 comprises 17 residues. Germline V CDR1 and CDR2: KGHSH, LQKENI. After removal of 4 bases from V and 8 bases from J, the junction contained 14 bases not matched to a gene. The CDR3 sequence: CASSQSKGQGIWYEQFF. The CDR3, as DNA: TGTGCCAGCTCACAAAGTAAGGGACAGGGGATATGGTATGAGCAGTTCTTC.

In this sample, this clone turned up once. V and J are TRBV3-1 (or the pseudogene TRBV3-2) and TRBJ2-5, with 8 positions matching TRBD2. Germline values: CDR1 LGHDT, CDR2 YNNKEL (reference sequence). The V gene end was trimmed by 1 base and the J gene end by 5 bases; junction bases not matched to a gene: 12. This CDR3 comprises 17 residues. The CDR3 nucleotides are TGTGCCAGCAGCCAAGGTTACGGGGGGGCTGTCTACGAGACCCAGTACTTC. Translation gives CASSQGYGGAVYETQYF.

This chain uses TRBV3-1 (or the pseudogene TRBV3-2) with TRBJ1-2; TRBD1 matches at 11 bases. This CDR3 spans 17 amino acids. V lost 4 bases to trimming and J lost 2 bases; unmatched junction nucleotides: 9. Germline assignment: CDR1 LGHDT and CDR2 YNNKEL (reference sequence). Here the CDR3 DNA reads TGTGCCAGCAGCCGGGGGACAGGGGGGCAGGTCAACTATGGCTACACCTTC. It codes for CASSRGTGGQVNYGYTF.

The chain employs TRBV11-2 and TRBJ2-7, with 16 bases matching TRBD2. Germline loops: CDR1 SGHAT, CDR2 FQNNGV. The CDR3 covers 16 residues. After removal of 7 bases from V and 6 bases from J, the junction contained 9 bases not matched to a gene. The CDR3 protein is CASNLGLAGGPGEQYF. CDR3 in DNA: TGTGCCAGCAACCTGGGACTAGCGGGGGGGCCTGGCGAGCAGTACTTC.

V and J are TRBV24-1 and TRBJ2-1, with D possibly TRBD1 on 7 matching bases. Trimming removed 4 bases from V and 9 bases from J, with 9 bases in between. The germline CDR1 and CDR2 sequences are KGHDR and SFDVKD. The CDR3 runs 12 residues. DNA of the CDR3: TGTGCCACCAGTGACCAGGGGGGTGAGCAGTTCTTC. Translation: CATSDQGGEQFF.

The chain combines TRBV19 with TRBJ2-7, with a tentative D call TRBD2 (5 bases). V lost 5 bases to trimming and J lost 2 bases, with 19 bases between them. Per germline, CDR1 LNHDA and CDR2 SQIVND (reference sequence). The CDR3 runs to 16 residues. Here the CDR3 DNA reads TGTGCCAGTAGTCCTGGGGTCGGGGAGACAACCTACGAGCAGTACTTC. Its protein is CASSPGVGETTYEQYF.

The CDR3 bases are TGTGCCAGCAGCTTGGGGTACTCTACGCCCGGGGAGCTGTTTTTT. The encoded protein is CASSLGYSTPGELFF. The rearrangement uses TRBV5-6 and TRBJ2-2; D ambiguous. The CDR3 is made up of 15 amino acids. The ends were cut back, 0 bases at V and 6 bases at J, with 12 bases in the middle. Per the germline V gene, CDR1 is SGHDT and CDR2 is YYEEEE.

The rearrangement links TRBV5-4 to TRBJ2-5, with D maybe TRBD2 (5 bases). The germline gives CDR1 SGHNT, CDR2 YYREEE (reference sequence). The CDR3 length is 14 residues. Trimming stripped 4 bases from V and 4 bases from J, with 14 bases between. The DNA of the CDR3 is TGTGCCAGCAGCCTACTAACGGGGTCAGAGACCCAGTACTTC. Translated: CASSLLTGSETQYF.